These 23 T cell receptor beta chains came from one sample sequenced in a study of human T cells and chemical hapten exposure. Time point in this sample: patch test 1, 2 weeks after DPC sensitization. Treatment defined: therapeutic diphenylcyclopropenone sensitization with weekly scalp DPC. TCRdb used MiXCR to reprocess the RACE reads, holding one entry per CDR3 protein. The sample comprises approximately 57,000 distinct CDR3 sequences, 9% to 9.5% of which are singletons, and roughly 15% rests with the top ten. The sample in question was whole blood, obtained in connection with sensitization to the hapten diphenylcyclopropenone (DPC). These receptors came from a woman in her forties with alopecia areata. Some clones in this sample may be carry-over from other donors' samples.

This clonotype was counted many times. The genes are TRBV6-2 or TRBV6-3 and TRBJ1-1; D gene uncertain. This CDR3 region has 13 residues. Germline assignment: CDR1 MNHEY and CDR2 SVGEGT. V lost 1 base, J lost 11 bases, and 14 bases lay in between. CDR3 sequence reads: CASSYFGGLSAFF. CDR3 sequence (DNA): TGTGCCAGCAGTTACTTCGGAGGCCTAAGTGCTTTCTTT.

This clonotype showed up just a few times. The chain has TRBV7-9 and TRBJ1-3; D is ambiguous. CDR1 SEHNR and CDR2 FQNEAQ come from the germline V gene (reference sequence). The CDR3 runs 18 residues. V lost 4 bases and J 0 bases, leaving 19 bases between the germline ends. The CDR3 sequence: CASSSLKFDPRSGNTIYF. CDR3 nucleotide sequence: TGTGCCAGCAGCTCCCTCAAATTCGACCCTCGCTCTGGAAACACCATATATTTT.

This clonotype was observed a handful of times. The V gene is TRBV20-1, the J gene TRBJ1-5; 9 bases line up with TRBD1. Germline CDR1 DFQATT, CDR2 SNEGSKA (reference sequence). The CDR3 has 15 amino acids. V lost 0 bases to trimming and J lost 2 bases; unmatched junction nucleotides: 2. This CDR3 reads CSARERQGGNQPQHF. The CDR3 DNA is TGCAGTGCTAGAGAAAGACAGGGGGGCAATCAGCCCCAGCATTTT.

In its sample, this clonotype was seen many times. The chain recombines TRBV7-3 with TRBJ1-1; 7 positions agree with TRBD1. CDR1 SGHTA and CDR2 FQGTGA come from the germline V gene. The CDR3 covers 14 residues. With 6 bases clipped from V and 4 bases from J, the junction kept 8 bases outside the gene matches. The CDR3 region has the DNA TGTGCCAGCAGGCAAGGGGGCTCGGGCACTGAAGCTTTCTTT. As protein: CASRQGGSGTEAFF.

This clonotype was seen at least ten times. CDR3 protein: CSARDTGAPIGETQYF. CDR3 DNA: TGCAGTGCTAGAGATACCGGGGCCCCCATCGGGGAGACCCAGTACTTC. The rearrangement uses TRBV20-1 and TRBJ2-5; tentatively, D is TRBD1 or TRBD2 (5 bases each). From germline, CDR1 is DFQATT and CDR2 SNEGSKA (reference sequence). The CDR3 extends over 16 amino acids. Trimming took off 0 bases at V and 5 bases at J, with 19 bases between the two ends.

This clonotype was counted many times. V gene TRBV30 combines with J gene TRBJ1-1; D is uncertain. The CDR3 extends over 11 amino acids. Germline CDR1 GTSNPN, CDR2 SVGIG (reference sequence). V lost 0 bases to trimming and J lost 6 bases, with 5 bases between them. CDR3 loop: CAWSVLSEAFF. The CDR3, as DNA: TGTGCCTGGAGTGTACTTTCTGAAGCTTTCTTT.

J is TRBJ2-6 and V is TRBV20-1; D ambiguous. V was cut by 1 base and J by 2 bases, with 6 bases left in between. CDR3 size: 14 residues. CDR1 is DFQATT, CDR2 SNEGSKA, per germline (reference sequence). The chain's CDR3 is CSARGSAGANVLTF. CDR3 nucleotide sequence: TGCAGTGCTAGAGGAAGTGCTGGGGCCAACGTCCTGACTTTC.

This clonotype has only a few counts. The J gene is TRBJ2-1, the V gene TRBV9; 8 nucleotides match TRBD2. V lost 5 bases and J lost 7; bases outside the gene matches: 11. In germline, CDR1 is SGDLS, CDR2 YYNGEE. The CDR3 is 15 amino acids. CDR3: CASRHGLAEANEQFF. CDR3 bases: TGTGCCAGCAGGCACGGACTAGCAGAAGCGAATGAGCAGTTCTTC.

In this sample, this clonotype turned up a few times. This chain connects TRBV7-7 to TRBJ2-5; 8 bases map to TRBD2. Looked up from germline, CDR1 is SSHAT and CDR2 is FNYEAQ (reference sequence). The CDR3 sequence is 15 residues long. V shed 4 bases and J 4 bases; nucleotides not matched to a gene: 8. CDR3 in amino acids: CASSSGSAGAETQYF. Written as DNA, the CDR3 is TGTGCCAGCAGCTCGGGGTCAGCGGGGGCAGAGACCCAGTACTTC. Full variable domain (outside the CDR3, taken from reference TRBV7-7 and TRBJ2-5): GAGVSQSPRYKVTKRGQDVTLRCDPISSHATLYWYQQALGQGPEFLTYFNYEAQPDKSGLPSDRFSAERPEGSISTLTIQRTEQRDSAMYRCASSSGSAGAETQYFGPGTRLLVL.

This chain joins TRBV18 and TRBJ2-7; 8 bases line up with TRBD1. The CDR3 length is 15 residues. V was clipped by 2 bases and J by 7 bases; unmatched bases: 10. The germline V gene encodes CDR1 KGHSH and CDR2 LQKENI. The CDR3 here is CASSPSAGGPGEQYF. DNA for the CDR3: TGTGCCAGCTCACCATCGGCAGGGGGCCCGGGGGAGCAGTACTTC.

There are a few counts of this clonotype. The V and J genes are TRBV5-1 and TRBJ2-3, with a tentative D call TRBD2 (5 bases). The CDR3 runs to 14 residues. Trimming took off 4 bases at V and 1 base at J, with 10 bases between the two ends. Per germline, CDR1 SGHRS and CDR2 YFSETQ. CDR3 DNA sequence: TGCGCCAGCAGCCCTAGCTTCGGCACAGATACGCAGTATTTT. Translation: CASSPSFGTDTQYF.

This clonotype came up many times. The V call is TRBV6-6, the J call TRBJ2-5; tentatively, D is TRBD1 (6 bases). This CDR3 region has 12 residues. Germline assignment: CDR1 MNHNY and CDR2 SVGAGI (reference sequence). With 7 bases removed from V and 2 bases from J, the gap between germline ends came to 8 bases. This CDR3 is CASKGQQETQYF. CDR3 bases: TGTGCCAGCAAAGGACAGCAAGAGACCCAGTACTTC.

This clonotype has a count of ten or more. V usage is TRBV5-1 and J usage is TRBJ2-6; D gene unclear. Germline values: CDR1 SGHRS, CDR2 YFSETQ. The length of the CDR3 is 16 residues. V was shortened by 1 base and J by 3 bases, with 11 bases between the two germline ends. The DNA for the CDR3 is TGCGCCAGCAGCTTGCTGGGTCTGAGTGGGGCCAACGTCCTGACTTTC. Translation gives CASSLLGLSGANVLTF.

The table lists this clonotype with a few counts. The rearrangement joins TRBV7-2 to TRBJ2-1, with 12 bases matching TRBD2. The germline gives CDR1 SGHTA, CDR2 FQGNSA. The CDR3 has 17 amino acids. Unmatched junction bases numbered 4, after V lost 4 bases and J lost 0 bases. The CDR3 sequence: CASSSTSGGSSYNEQFF. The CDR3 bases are TGTGCCAGCAGCTCTACTAGCGGGGGGAGCTCCTACAATGAGCAGTTCTTC.

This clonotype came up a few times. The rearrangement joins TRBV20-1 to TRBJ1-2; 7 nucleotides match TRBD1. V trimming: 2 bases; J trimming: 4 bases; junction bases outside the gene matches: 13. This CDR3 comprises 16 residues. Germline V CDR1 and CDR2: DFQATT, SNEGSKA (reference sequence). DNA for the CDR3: TGCAGTGCTAGACCTTCTGGACAGGCTTTGAGCTATGGCTACACCTTC. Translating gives CSARPSGQALSYGYTF.

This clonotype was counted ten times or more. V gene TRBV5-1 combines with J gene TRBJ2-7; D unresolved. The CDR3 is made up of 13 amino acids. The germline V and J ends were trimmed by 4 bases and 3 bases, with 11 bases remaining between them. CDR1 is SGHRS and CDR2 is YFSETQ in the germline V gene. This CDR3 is CASSMDGLYEQYF. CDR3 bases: TGCGCCAGCAGCATGGACGGCCTCTACGAGCAGTACTTC.

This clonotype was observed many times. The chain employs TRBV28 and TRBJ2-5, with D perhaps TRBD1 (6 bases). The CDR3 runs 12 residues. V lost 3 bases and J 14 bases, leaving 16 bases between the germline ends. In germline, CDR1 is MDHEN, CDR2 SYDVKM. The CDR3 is CASSLTTGNTYF. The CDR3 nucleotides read TGTGCCAGCAGTTTGACGACAGGAAACACCTACTTC.

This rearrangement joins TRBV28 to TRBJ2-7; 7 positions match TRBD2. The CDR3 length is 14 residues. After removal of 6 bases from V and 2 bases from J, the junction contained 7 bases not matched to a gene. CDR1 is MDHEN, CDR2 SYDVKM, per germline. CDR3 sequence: CASRGGGTPYEQYF. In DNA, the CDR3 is TGTGCCAGCAGAGGCGGGGGTACTCCCTACGAGCAGTACTTC.

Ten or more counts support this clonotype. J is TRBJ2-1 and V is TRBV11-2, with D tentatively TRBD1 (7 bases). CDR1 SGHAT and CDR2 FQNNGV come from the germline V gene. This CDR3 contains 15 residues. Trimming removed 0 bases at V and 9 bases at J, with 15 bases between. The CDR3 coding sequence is TGTGCCAGCAGCTTAGATCGGAGGGGGCGCGGTGAGCAGTTCTTC. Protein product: CASSLDRRGRGEQFF. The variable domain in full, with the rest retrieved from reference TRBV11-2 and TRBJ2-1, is EAGVAQSPRYKIIEKRQSVAFWCNPISGHATLYWYQQILGQGPKLLIQFQNNGVVDDSQLPKDRFSAERLKGVDSTLKIQPAKLEDSAVYLCASSLDRRGRGEQFFGPGTRLTVL.

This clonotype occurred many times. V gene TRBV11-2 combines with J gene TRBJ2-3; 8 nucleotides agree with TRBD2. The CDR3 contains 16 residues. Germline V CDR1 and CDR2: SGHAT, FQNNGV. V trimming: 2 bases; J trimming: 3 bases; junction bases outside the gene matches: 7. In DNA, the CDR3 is TGTGCCAGCAGCTTATCGTCGCGGGGGGTTACAGATACGCAGTATTTT. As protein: CASSLSSRGVTDTQYF.

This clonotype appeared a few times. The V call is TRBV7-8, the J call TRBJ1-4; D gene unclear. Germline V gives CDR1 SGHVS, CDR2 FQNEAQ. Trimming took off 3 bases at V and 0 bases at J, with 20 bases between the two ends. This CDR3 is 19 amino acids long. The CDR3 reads CASSLKEGGRLTTNEKLFF. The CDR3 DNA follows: TGTGCCAGCAGCTTGAAAGAGGGAGGCAGACTCACAACTAATGAAAAACTGTTTTTT.

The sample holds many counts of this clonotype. The CDR3 protein is CSAEPPGKMNTEAFF. CDR3 in DNA: TGCAGCGCTGAGCCACCGGGAAAAATGAACACTGAAGCTTTCTTT. The gene calls are TRBV29-1 and TRBJ1-1, with D uncertain. From germline, CDR1 is SQVTM and CDR2 ANQGSEA. The CDR3 runs 15 residues. Trimming stripped 7 bases from V and 0 bases from J, with 18 bases between.

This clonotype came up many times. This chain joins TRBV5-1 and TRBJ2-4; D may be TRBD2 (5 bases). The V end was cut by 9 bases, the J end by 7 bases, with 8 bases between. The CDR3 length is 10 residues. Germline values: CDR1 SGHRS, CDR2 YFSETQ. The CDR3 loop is CATPGNIQYF. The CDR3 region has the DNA TGCGCCACGCCGGGGAACATTCAGTACTTC. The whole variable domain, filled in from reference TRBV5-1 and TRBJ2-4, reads KAGVTQTPRYLIKTRGQQVTLSCSPISGHRSVSWYQQTPGQGLQFLFEYFSETQRNKGNFPGRFSGRQFSNSRSEMNVSTLELGDSALYLCATPGNIQYFGAGTRLSVL.